A selection of T cell receptor beta chains follows, all from one sample in a study of T cells after posttransplantation cyclophosphamide. Some clones are missing from TCRdb's copy, which holds only in-frame ones; the method was immunoSEQ multiplex PCR. The sample includes over 7,500 clones, none of them occurring once. The sample was PBMCs, taken after an allogeneic stem cell transplant with post-transplant cyclophosphamide. The source of these receptors is a young adult male patient who received an allogeneic stem cell transplant from an unrelated donor, was CMV-positive, and had acute and chronic GVHD. The T cells may come from the graft donor. Both conserved end residues are part of each CDR3. D genes are given only for firm matches. Some rows have no size entry. The others give once, few or many, or a class for an expanded clone.

>TRBD2|TRBV24-1|many|TRBJ2-1
TGTGCCATCCAACAATACGGGGGGTATGAGCAGTTCTTC
CAIQQYGGYEQFF
>NA|TRBV6-6|many|TRBJ1-1
TGTGCCAGCAGAGGGGACACTGAAGCTTTCTTT
CASRGDTEAFF
>TRBD2|TRBV6-2/TRBV6-3|many|TRBJ2-2
TGTGCCAGCAGTCGACTAGCGGGAGAGCCCGGGGAGCTGTTTTTT
CASSRLAGEPGELFF
>TRBD2|TRBV6-2/TRBV6-3|many|TRBJ2-7
TGTGCCAGCAGTTTCCGACTAGCGGGAGAGCGCGAGCAGTACTTC
CASSFRLAGEREQYF
>NA|TRBV27|many|TRBJ1-6
TGTGCCAGCAGCGCACAGGGCCCCAGGGTTTCACCCCTCCACTTT
CASSAQGPRVSPLHF
>TRBD2|TRBV12-3/TRBV12-4|medium-sized|TRBJ2-1
TGTGCCAGCAGTCAGCCGTGGCGGGAGGCCGGGGATGAGCAGTTCTTC
CASSQPWREAGDEQFF
>NA|TRBV7-2|medium-sized|TRBJ1-6
TGTGCCAGCACCCCCACGGGGGGTTCACCCCTCCACTTT
CASTPTGGSPLHF
>TRBD1|TRBV6-6|many|TRBJ2-7
TGTGCCAGCAACCGGGACAGGGATTTTTACGAGCAGTACTTC
CASNRDRDFYEQYF
>TRBD1|TRBV27|many|TRBJ2-1
TGTGCCAGCAGTTATGGGACAGCGAGAAATGAGCAGTTCTTC
CASSYGTARNEQFF
>TRBD2|TRBV7-9|medium-sized|TRBJ2-1
TGTGCCAGCAGCCCCCACGGGCCTTCTAGCGGGAGGTCCTACAATGAGCAGTTCTTC
CASSPHGPSSGRSYNEQFF
>NA|TRBV11-3|many|TRBJ2-3
TGTGCCAGCAGCTCCCGGGGGACAGTCTCAGCGGATACGCAGTATTTT
CASSSRGTVSADTQYF
>TRBD1|TRBV5-6|many|TRBJ2-7
TGTGCCAGCAGCAAAACCGGGACAGGGGTCTACGAGCAGTACTTC
CASSKTGTGVYEQYF
>TRBD2|TRBV5-1|many|TRBJ2-5
TGCGCCAGCAGCTTGGTCCTAGCGGGGTACCAAGAGACCCAGTACTTC
CASSLVLAGYQETQYF
>TRBD1|TRBV6-6|many|TRBJ2-7
TGTGCCAGCAGTTACTCGAGGCAGGGGGCAACCTACGAGCAGTACTTC
CASSYSRQGATYEQYF
>NA|TRBV11-2|many|TRBJ2-2
TGTGCCAGCAGGGACGGGACATGGGAACCGAACACCGGGGAGCTGTTTTTT
CASRDGTWEPNTGELFF
>TRBD2|TRBV5-1|medium-sized|TRBJ2-2
TGCGCCAGCAGCGACCCGACTAGCGGGAGCACCGGGGAGCTGTTTTTT
CASSDPTSGSTGELFF
>TRBD2|TRBV6-4|many|TRBJ2-2
TGTGCCAGCAGTGACTCGGGACTAGCCCCCGGGGAGCTGTTTTTT
CASSDSGLAPGELFF
>NA|TRBV4-1|many|TRBJ2-2
TGCGCCAGCAGCCCTAACCGATGGGAGCTGTTTTTT
CASSPNRWELFF
>NA|TRBV9|many|TRBJ2-2
TGTGCCAGCAGCGCCCTTTTAGCGGTGAACACCGGGGAGCTGTTTTTT
CASSALLAVNTGELFF
>TRBD2|TRBV7-7|NA|TRBJ2-5
TGTGCTAGCAGCTTAGGCCTAGCGGGGGGGCTTGAGACCCAGTACTTC
CASSLGLAGGLETQYF
>NA|TRBV7-9|many|TRBJ2-1
TGTGCCAGCAGCCCCTTGTTTGGTTCGACACTCCAAGACAATGAGCAGTTCTTC
CASSPLFGSTLQDNEQFF
>NA|TRBV18|many|TRBJ2-3
TGTGCCAGCTCACCAGGGGGGACGCCCCCAGATACGCAGTATTTT
CASSPGGTPPDTQYF
>NA|TRBV5-1|many|TRBJ2-7
TGCGCCAGCAGCTTGGTACAGGGTCAAGGAGCCTACGAGCAGTACTTC
CASSLVQGQGAYEQYF
>TRBD2|TRBV7-2|many|TRBJ2-1
TGTGCCAGCAGCTTTTTGGCGGGGGGCTCGGGTGAGCAGTTCTTC
CASSFLAGGSGEQFF
>NA|TRBV2|many|TRBJ2-7
TGTGCCAGCAGTGAGTGGTACAGCACCTACGAGCAGTACTTC
CASSEWYSTYEQYF
>TRBD1|TRBV5-8|many|TRBJ2-3
TGTGCCAGCAGGGTGTGGGTCGCAGGGGGCGCAAAGCAGTATTTT
CASRVWVAGGAKQYF
>NA|TRBV15|many|TRBJ2-7
TGTGCCACCAGCAGAGATCGACAGACATTCACTCACTACGAGCAGTACTTC
CATSRDRQTFTHYEQYF
>NA|TRBV4-3|medium-sized|TRBJ1-3
TGCGCCAGCAGCCAAGGGAGCCTTAGCCTAGGCCACACCATATATTTT
CASSQGSLSLGHTIYF
>TRBD1|TRBV5-1|medium-sized|TRBJ2-1
TGCGCCAGCAGCTCACAGGGGAACCTTTACAATGAGCAGTTCTTC
CASSSQGNLYNEQFF
>TRBD1|TRBV9|few|TRBJ2-3
TGTGCCAGCAGCCCCCGGACAGGGCTTAGCACAGATACGCAGTATTTT
CASSPRTGLSTDTQYF
>NA|TRBV5-1|medium-sized|TRBJ2-7
TGCGCCAGCAGCTTAACACGAAACGAGCAGTACTTC
CASSLTRNEQYF
>TRBD1|TRBV27|medium-sized|TRBJ2-1
TGTGCCAGCAGTTTTAACAGGGGGGAAGGTGAGCAGTTCTTC
CASSFNRGEGEQFF
>TRBD2|TRBV5-1|many|TRBJ2-5
TGCGCCAGCAGCTTGGGTCTAGCGGGACCTCAAGAGACCCAGTACTTC
CASSLGLAGPQETQYF
>NA|TRBV19|NA|TRBJ2-5
TGTGCCAGTAGTGCTCCCGGTAGCTCAGCCGAGACCCAGTACTTC
CASSAPGSSAETQYF
>NA|TRBV5-4|many|TRBJ2-1
TGTGCCAGCAGCCCCCCGGGTTGGAGTAGTGAGCAGTTCTTC
CASSPPGWSSEQFF
>TRBD2|TRBV2|many|TRBJ2-7
TGTGCCACCGGGACTAGCGTCTACGAGCAGTACTTC
CATGTSVYEQYF
>TRBD2|TRBV7-2|many|TRBJ2-7
TGTGCCAGCAGCTTAGAAAGGACTAGCGGGGCGTACGAGCAGTACTTC
CASSLERTSGAYEQYF
>NA|TRBV30|many|TRBJ1-2
TGTGCCTGGATTCGTGGGAACAGGGAATACGGTGGCTACACCTTC
CAWIRGNREYGGYTF
>TRBD1|TRBV28|few|TRBJ2-6
TGTGCCAGCAGTTTTATCGGGAAAACAGGGGATAGCTCTGGGGCCAACGTCCTGACTTTC
CASSFIGKTGDSSGANVLTF
>TRBD1|TRBV18|many|TRBJ1-6
TGTGCCAGCTCACCGGGGACAGGGGATGTTTCACCCCTCCACTTT
CASSPGTGDVSPLHF
>TRBD1|TRBV4-2|many|TRBJ1-5
TGTGCCAGCAGCCAGGGGACAGGGGGCGGTTATAGCAATCAGCCCCAGCATTTT
CASSQGTGGGYSNQPQHF
>TRBD2|TRBV29-1|few|TRBJ2-5
TGCAGCGTTGACACGGGAGGGGCAGAGACCCAGTACTTC
CSVDTGGAETQYF
>TRBD1|TRBV29-1|few|TRBJ2-7
TGCAGCGTTGGGGACAGGGACCCCTACTACGAGCAGTACTTC
CSVGDRDPYYEQYF